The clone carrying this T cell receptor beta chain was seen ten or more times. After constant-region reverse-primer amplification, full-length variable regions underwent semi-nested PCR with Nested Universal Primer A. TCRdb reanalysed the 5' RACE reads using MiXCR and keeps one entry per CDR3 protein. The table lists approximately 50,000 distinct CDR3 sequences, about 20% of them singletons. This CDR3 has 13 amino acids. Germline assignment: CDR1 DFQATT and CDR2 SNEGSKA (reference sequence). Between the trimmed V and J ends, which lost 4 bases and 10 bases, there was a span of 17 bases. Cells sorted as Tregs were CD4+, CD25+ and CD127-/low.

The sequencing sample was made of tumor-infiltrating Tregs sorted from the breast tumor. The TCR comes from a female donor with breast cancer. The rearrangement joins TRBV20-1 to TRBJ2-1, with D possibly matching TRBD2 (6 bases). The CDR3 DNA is TGCAGTGCTACCGGGAGTAACGGGGCGGAGCAGTTCTTC. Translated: CSATGSNGAEQFF.